These 4 T cell receptor beta chains originate from one sample sequenced in a study of identical twins. MiXCR, applied by TCRdb to the 5' RACE reads, yields one record per CDR3 protein. Among around 220,000 distinct CDR3 sequences listed, about 14% were seen once. The sequenced sample was memory (CD45RO+) T cells sorted from blood. The receptors stem from a woman between 18 and 30 years old in good health.

This clonotype occurred many times. The chain recombines TRBV18 with TRBJ2-1; D is ambiguous. Germline assignment: CDR1 KGHSH and CDR2 LQKENI. The V end lost 3 bases, the J end lost 0 bases, and 9 bases lay between the germline ends. The CDR3 is 15 amino acids. The CDR3 here is CASSPAMSSYNEQFF. CDR3 bases: TGTGCCAGCTCACCCGCTATGAGCTCCTACAATGAGCAGTTCTTC.

J is TRBJ2-7 and V is TRBV6-2 or TRBV6-3, with 10 bases aligning to TRBD1. The CDR3 consists of 13 residues. Trimming removed 2 bases from V and 6 bases from J; junction bases left unmatched: 1. Germline V gene sequence: CDR1 MNHEY, CDR2 SVGEGT. This chain's CDR3 is CASSYGTGVEQYF. For the CDR3, the DNA is TGTGCCAGCAGTTACGGGACAGGGGTCGAGCAGTACTTC.

The sample holds many counts of this clonotype. The V call is TRBV20-1, the J call TRBJ2-3; 9 nucleotides match TRBD2. V shed 5 bases, J shed 6 bases, and the junction held 12 bases outside the gene matches. The CDR3 has 15 amino acids. Germline V lookup: CDR1 DFQATT, CDR2 SNEGSKA (reference sequence). For the CDR3, the DNA is TGCAGTGCTGGGCGGCGGGAGGGGTCCCGGGATACGCAGTATTTT. It encodes CSAGRREGSRDTQYF.

CDR3 DNA: TGCGCCAGCAGCCAAGAGGGTCCGCGGAACACCGGGGAGCTGTTTTTT. As protein: CASSQEGPRNTGELFF. This sequence joins TRBV4-3 and TRBJ2-2, with D uncertain. V shed 0 bases and J shed 1 base, with 9 bases lying between them. Germline CDR1 LGHNA, CDR2 YSLEER. This CDR3 spans 16 amino acids.